What follows are 17 T cell receptor beta chains derived from one specimen sequenced in a study of T cells of healthy individuals. Each CDR3 protein gets one entry after TCRdb re-called the 5' RACE reads with MiXCR. The sample carries about 53,000 distinct CDR3 sequences, roughly 14% recorded once. The receptors derive from a human donor in good health.

V and J are TRBV7-9 and TRBJ2-7, with TRBD1 matching 9 bases. V lost 5 bases, J lost 9 bases, and 11 bases stayed unmatched. Germline-derived CDR1 and CDR2 are SEHNR and FQNEAQ (reference sequence). There are 14 residues in the CDR3. CDR3 sequence reads: CASSALTGGNGQYF. CDR3 bases: TGTGCCAGCAGCGCTCTTACAGGGGGCAACGGGCAGTACTTC.

This sequence joins TRBV10-3 and TRBJ1-6; D is perhaps TRBD1 (5 bases). Trimming cost V 2 bases and J 8 bases, with 16 bases left between them. This CDR3 is built from 16 residues. Germline V CDR1 and CDR2: ENHRY, SYGVKD. The CDR3 loop is CAISERDPGDHSPLHF. The CDR3 nucleotides are TGTGCCATCAGTGAGCGGGACCCCGGGGACCATTCACCCCTCCACTTT.

This clonotype was picked up a small number of times. The gene calls are TRBV5-1 and TRBJ2-1; D unresolved. Deletions cut 6 bases from V and 5 bases from J, with 12 bases between. The germline CDR1 and CDR2 sequences are SGHRS and YFSETQ. CDR3 length equals 13 residues. The CDR3 is CASKPGRDNEQFF. DNA of the CDR3: TGCGCCAGCAAACCCGGCCGTGACAATGAGCAGTTCTTC. Drawing the rest from reference TRBV5-1 and TRBJ2-1, the complete variable domain is KAGVTQTPRYLIKTRGQQVTLSCSPISGHRSVSWYQQTPGQGLQFLFEYFSETQRNKGNFPGRFSGRQFSNSRSEMNVSTLELGDSALYLCASKPGRDNEQFFGPGTRLTVL.

This clonotype was counted ten times or more. The CDR3 region is CASIGDREVGRNTIYF. The CDR3 DNA reads TGTGCCTCCATCGGGGACAGGGAAGTCGGACGAAACACCATATATTTT. This sequence joins TRBV30 and TRBJ1-3, with 9 bases lining up with TRBD1. The CDR3 loop spans 16 amino acids. J was trimmed by 5 bases and V by 7 bases; bases with no gene match: 15. CDR1 is GTSNPN, CDR2 SVGIG, per germline (reference sequence).

This clonotype was counted ten times or more. V and J are TRBV29-1 and TRBJ2-4, with D possibly TRBD2 on 6 matching bases. Trimming removed 5 bases from V and 1 base from J, with 24 bases in between. The CDR3 loop spans 18 amino acids. CDR1 and CDR2 from the germline V gene are SQVTM and ANQGSEA. The CDR3 protein is CSVQVEGQARRAKNIQYF. The CDR3 nucleotides are TGCAGCGTTCAAGTGGAGGGGCAAGCTAGGCGGGCCAAAAACATTCAGTACTTC. The full variable domain, its missing parts supplied by reference TRBV29-1 and TRBJ2-4, is SAVISQKPSRDICQRGTSLTIQCQVDSQVTMMFWYRQQPGQSLTLIATANQGSEATYESGFVIDKFPISRPNLTFSTLTVSNMSPEDSSIYLCSVQVEGQARRAKNIQYFGAGTRLSVL.

This clonotype was detected a few times. This rearrangement joins TRBV12-5 to TRBJ2-5; the match to TRBD2 covers 11 bases. Germline V lookup: CDR1 LGHNT, CDR2 FRNRAP. This CDR3 spans 18 amino acids. The CDR3 DNA reads TGTGCCAGCGCACTTGTATTTTCGGGACTAGCGGTTCAAGAGACCCAGTACTTC. Protein: CASALVFSGLAVQETQYF.

The rearrangement links TRBV24-1 to TRBJ1-2; D unclear. In germline, CDR1 is KGHDR, CDR2 SFDVKD. The CDR3 covers 12 residues. Trimming removed 4 bases from V and 2 bases from J, with 4 bases in between. In nucleotides, the CDR3 is TGTGCCACCAGTGAGGGGAACTATGGCTACACCTTC. Translated: CATSEGNYGYTF.

The rearrangement links TRBV6-2 or TRBV6-3 to TRBJ1-1; 7 nucleotides line up with TRBD1. Germline V CDR1 and CDR2: MNHEY, SVGEGT. V was pared by 7 bases and J by 2 bases, with 16 bases of the junction left unmatched. CDR3 size: 17 residues. The CDR3 DNA reads as TGTGCCAGCACCACTCCCCGGGACAGAGGGCCAAACACTGAAGCTTTCTTT. Its translation is CASTTPRDRGPNTEAFF.

The rearrangement joins TRBV7-2 to TRBJ2-3; 13 positions match TRBD2. This CDR3 spans 19 amino acids. Trimming took 0 bases from V and 1 from J; bases not matched to a gene: 7. Germline CDR1 is SGHTA and CDR2 is FQGNSA. CDR3 in amino acids: CASSLASTGLAGRTDTQYF. The CDR3 DNA sequence: TGTGCCAGCAGCTTAGCATCGACGGGACTAGCGGGACGCACAGATACGCAGTATTTT.

This clonotype was detected many times. The V call is TRBV20-1, the J call TRBJ2-7; 8 bases fit TRBD1. The V and J ends lost 2 bases and 0 bases, in that order; junction bases with no gene match: 3. The CDR3 sequence is 14 residues long. CDR1 and CDR2 (germline): DFQATT, SNEGSKA (reference sequence). The CDR3 is CSARQGAGSYEQYF. CDR3 nucleotide sequence: TGCAGTGCTAGACAGGGGGCTGGCTCCTACGAGCAGTACTTC.

This clonotype has at least ten counts. The J gene is TRBJ2-1, the V gene TRBV24-1; the D gene is possibly TRBD1 (6 bases). The CDR3 spans 17 residues. Trimming left V 0 bases short and J 7 bases short, with 18 bases between. Germline-derived CDR1 and CDR2 are KGHDR and SFDVKD. The CDR3 bases are TGTGCCACCAGTGATTTGGGCCTACAGGGAAAGGGGAATGAGCAGTTCTTC. Encoded protein: CATSDLGLQGKGNEQFF.

CDR3 residues: CASSFLSPNTGELFF. The CDR3 coding sequence is TGTGCCAGCAGTTTCCTAAGCCCGAACACCGGGGAGCTGTTTTTT. The V and J genes are TRBV27 and TRBJ2-2; D remains unclear. The CDR3 runs to 15 residues. Germline V gives CDR1 MNHEY, CDR2 SMNVEV (reference sequence). Trimming left V 3 bases short and J 0 bases short, with 8 bases between.

This clonotype was counted a single time. This sequence joins TRBV27 and TRBJ2-5; 8 positions agree with TRBD2. Germline lookup yields CDR1 MNHEY and CDR2 SMNVEV (reference sequence). The V gene end was trimmed by 4 bases and the J gene end by 2 bases; junction bases not matched to a gene: 3. The CDR3 runs to 14 residues. In DNA, the CDR3 is TGTGCCAGCAGTTCAGCGGGGGCGCAAGAGACCCAGTACTTC. It translates to CASSSAGAQETQYF.

J is TRBJ2-1 and V is TRBV6-5; TRBD1 aligns across 10 bases. The CDR3 spans 15 residues. V lost 5 bases and J lost 4; bases outside the gene matches: 5. Germline V gene lookup returns CDR1 MNHEY and CDR2 SVGAGI. The CDR3 coding sequence is TGTGCCAGCAGTCGCGGACAGGGGGTTTACAATGAGCAGTTCTTC. Translation gives CASSRGQGVYNEQFF.

This clonotype was recorded at least ten times. The chain has TRBV29-1 and TRBJ2-1, with a tentative D call TRBD2 (6 bases). The CDR3 runs to 12 residues. The ends were cut back, 2 bases at V and 8 bases at J, with 10 bases in the middle. Per the germline V gene, CDR1 is SQVTM and CDR2 is ANQGSEA. CDR3 DNA: TGCAGCGTTGAATTAGGCGGGGATGAGCAGTTCTTC. Amino acid sequence: CSVELGGDEQFF.

The chain couples TRBV7-9 to TRBJ1-1; a possible D gene is TRBD1 (6 bases). This CDR3 has 15 amino acids. Germline loops: CDR1 SEHNR, CDR2 FQNEAQ (reference sequence). V lost 6 bases, J lost 0 bases, and 14 bases lay in between. CDR3 sequence (DNA): TGTGCCAGCAGGAACGAAGGGGGGATGAACACTGAAGCTTTCTTT. It yields the protein CASRNEGGMNTEAFF.

The chain has TRBV4-3 and TRBJ2-7, with a weak D call TRBD2 (6 bases). Looked up from germline, CDR1 is LGHNA and CDR2 is YSLEER. This CDR3 contains 16 residues. V was shortened by 4 bases and J by 0 bases, with 16 bases between the two germline ends. The CDR3 DNA reads TGCGCCAGCAGCCTCGCGGTTAGCGGTCCCTCCTACGAGCAGTACTTC. This translates into CASSLAVSGPSYEQYF.